This T cell receptor beta chain was found in a study of patients and donors after allogeneic stem cell transplantation. The CDR3 is 16 residues long. CDR1 is MDHEN and CDR2 is SYDVKM in the germline V gene. V dropped 7 bases and J dropped 0; count of bases not matched to a gene: 9. TCRdb redid the calling of the RT-PCR reads with MiXCR, one entry per CDR3 protein. Counted here are approximately 200,000 distinct CDR3 sequences, about 38% occurring once; the ten biggest clones make up around a tenth. The specimen sequenced was blood, either unsorted or a sorted T cell fraction (not recorded which). This clonotype was sampled from a human donor who was either an allogeneic HSCT recipient or a stem cell or donor lymphocyte infusion donor (not recorded which). It is not recorded whose cells these are; they may come from a transplant donor. The chain links TRBV28 to TRBJ1-5; 7 bases match TRBD1. Here the CDR3 reads CASIIGGGNSNQPQHF. DNA of the CDR3: TGTGCCAGCATCATAGGGGGCGGGAATAGCAATCAGCCCCAGCATTTT. The full variable domain, rest sourced from reference TRBV28 and TRBJ1-5, is DVKVTQSSRYLVKRTGEKVFLECVQDMDHENMFWYRQDPGLGLRLIYFSYDVKMKEKGDIPEGYSVSREKKERFSLILESASTNQTSMYLCASIIGGGNSNQPQHFGDGTRLSIL.